A selection of T cell receptor beta chains follows, all from one sample in a study of CD8+ T cells in alopecia areata. TCRdb keeps only in-frame clones here, not all; method: immunoSEQ multiplex PCR. The top ten clones hold just over 1% of a sample with about 190,000 clones, 60% of them seen once. Sequencing used CD4+ T cells sorted from blood, obtained at week 24, from a patient treated with tofacitinib. These receptor sequences come from a human donor with alopecia areata. CDR3s include the opening cysteine and the closing phenylalanine or tryptophan. A D gene is named only where the DNA matches it firmly. Clone size is not always given. Where it is, it says once, few, many or a class for expanded clones.

V	J	size	D	DNA	CDR3
TRBV7-8	TRBJ2-7	.	.	TGTGCCAGCAGCTTAGCCACCTCACGTCGGCTGAGCTCCTACGAGCAGTACTTC	CASSLATSRRLSSYEQYF
TRBV6-5	TRBJ1-2	.	.	TGTGCCAGCAGTTACACAGCTAACTATGGCTACACCTTC	CASSYTANYGYTF
TRBV27	TRBJ2-7	.	.	TGTGCCAGCAGTTTGGGCGGGGCCGACTACGAGCAGTACTTC	CASSLGGADYEQYF
TRBV29-1	TRBJ1-1	.	.	TGCAGCACTCCAGGGCCCCCAGGGACGTATGAAGCTTTCTTT	CSTPGPPGTYEAFF
TRBV30	TRBJ1-1	.	TRBD1	TGTGCCTGGGAACGCTCACAGGGGGCCATGAACACTGAAGCTTTCTTT	CAWERSQGAMNTEAFF
TRBV29-1	TRBJ2-2	.	.	TGCAGCGTTGCCCACGTGGGAGGCACCGGGGAGCTGTTTTTT	CSVAHVGGTGELFF
TRBV4-3	TRBJ2-2	.	.	TGCGCCAGCAGCCAGGGAAGACACACCGGGGAGCTGTTTTTT	CASSQGRHTGELFF
TRBV9	TRBJ2-1	.	.	TGTGCCAGCAGCCAAGTAGAATACTCTAACAATGAGCAGTTCTTC	CASSQVEYSNNEQFF
TRBV5-1	TRBJ2-5	.	TRBD1	TGCGCCAGCGGCAACAGGGGGCAAGAGACCCAGTACTTC	CASGNRGQETQYF
TRBV6-5	TRBJ1-5	.	.	TGTGCCAGTGGCACGGGTCAGCCCCAGCATTTT	CASGTGQPQHF
TRBV30	TRBJ2-6	once	.	TGTGCCTGGGAACCTTCTGGGGCCAACGTCCTGACTTTC	CAWEPSGANVLTF
TRBV7-2	TRBJ1-5	.	.	TGTGCCAGCAGCTTATCATTCAATCAGCCCCAGCATTTT	CASSLSFNQPQHF
TRBV10-3	TRBJ2-6	few	.	TGTGCCATCACAGGGACCGGGGGCTCTGGGGCCAACGTCCTGACTTTC	CAITGTGGSGANVLTF
TRBV29-1	TRBJ1-2	few	TRBD1	TGCAGCGTCGACAGGGGTCGGTATGGCTACACCTTC	CSVDRGRYGYTF
TRBV7-2	TRBJ2-7	.	.	.	CASSLVAGGSHF
TRBV2	TRBJ1-5	.	.	TGTGCCAGCAGTCCCTGGATAAGGGGACCTAATCAGCCCCAGCATTTT	CASSPWIRGPNQPQHF
TRBV10-2	TRBJ1-1	.	.	TGCGCCAGCAGCGGGGGTCTAGAGGGTGAAGCTTTCTTT	CASSGGLEGEAFF
TRBV30	TRBJ1-4	once	TRBD1	TGTGCCTGCCCGGACAGGAATAATGAAAAACTGTTTTTT	CACPDRNNEKLFF
TRBV28	TRBJ2-6	.	.	TGTGCCAGCAGTTTATATCTCGGGGCTGGGGCCAACGTCCTGACTTTC	CASSLYLGAGANVLTF
TRBV4-3	TRBJ2-3	.	.	TGCGCCAGCAGCCAAACATACACAGATACGCAGTATTTT	CASSQTYTDTQYF
TRBV4-3	TRBJ2-2	.	.	TGCGCCAGCAGCCAAGATTGGTACACCGGGGAGCTGTTTTTT	CASSQDWYTGELFF
TRBV6-5	TRBJ1-1	.	.	TGTGCCAGCTGGGACATCAAGAACACTGAAGCTTTCTTT	CASWDIKNTEAFF
TRBV23-1	TRBJ2-1	.	TRBD1	TGCGCCAGCAGTCAAGGGGACAGGGTTCATGAGCAGTTCTTC	CASSQGDRVHEQFF
TRBV19	TRBJ1-2	few	.	TGTGCCAGTAGTAGCAGTTCGGAACAGATCTATGGCTACACCTTC	CASSSSSEQIYGYTF
TRBV7-2	TRBJ2-2	once	TRBD2	TGTGCCAGCAGCAGACTAGCGGGGGCCAACACCGGGGAGCTGTTTTTT	CASSRLAGANTGELFF
TRBV19	TRBJ2-3	.	.	TGTGCCAGTAGGAAGGAGGACCTAGCTGCGGATACGCAGTATTTT	CASRKEDLAADTQYF
TRBV29-1	TRBJ1-6	.	.	TGCAGCGTTGTGATGGGGTTGGAGAATTCACCCCTCCACTTT	CSVVMGLENSPLHF
TRBV4-3	TRBJ1-5	.	.	TGCGCCAGCAGCCAAGATCTAGGTTCCGGCAATCAGCCCCAGCATTTT	CASSQDLGSGNQPQHF
TRBV29-1	TRBJ1-1	once	.	TGCAGCGTTGAATCGGGGATTCGATTAGCTGAAGCTTTCTTT	CSVESGIRLAEAFF
TRBV7-2	TRBJ1-6	.	TRBD1	TGTGCCAGCAGCCGACCGGGACAGGGATCACCCCTCCACTTT	CASSRPGQGSPLHF
TRBV6-6	TRBJ2-4	.	.	TGTGCCAGCAGTTTAAACATCGACATTCAGTACTTC	CASSLNIDIQYF
TRBV29-1	TRBJ1-2	few	.	TGCAGCGCATACGCTCAAAGCTATGGCTACACCTTC	CSAYAQSYGYTF
TRBV30	TRBJ1-1	.	TRBD1	TGTGCCTGGAAAAGCAGGGGGTCGGCCGAAGCTTTCTTT	CAWKSRGSAEAFF
TRBV29-1	TRBJ1-5	few	.	TGCAGCGTTGGCTTATCGAGGGATAGCAATCAGCCCCAGCATTTT	CSVGLSRDSNQPQHF
TRBV5-1	TRBJ2-7	few	.	TGCGCCAGCAGCTTGGGGCCGGGAAGCTCCTACGAGCAGTACTTC	CASSLGPGSSYEQYF
TRBV7-2	TRBJ2-3	few	.	TGTGCCAGCAGCTTAAGGCGCCAGACTGTAGCTGCAGGTTTT	CASSLRRQTVAAGF
TRBV30	TRBJ1-5	.	.	TGTGCCTGGAGTGGAGGGCTGGAGCAGCCCCAGCATTTT	CAWSGGLEQPQHF
TRBV29-1	TRBJ2-1	.	.	TGCAGCGGACTCTACAATGAGCAGTTCTTC	CSGLYNEQFF
TRBV29-1	TRBJ1-4	few	TRBD1	TGCAGCGCAACAGGGGGCGGTGAAAAACTGTTTTTT	CSATGGGEKLFF
TRBV11-3	TRBJ1-1	.	.	TGTGCCAGCAGTCCCGGGGTAGGGACACCGAACACTGAAGCTTTCTTT	CASSPGVGTPNTEAFF
TRBV6-1	TRBJ2-6	few	.	TGTGCCAGCAGTTTGGCAGGGGCCAACGTCCTGACTTTC	CASSLAGANVLTF
TRBV5-8	TRBJ1-1	.	.	TGTGCCAGCAGCCAGCTCCGGGACTCAGCTTTCTTT	CASSQLRDSAFF
TRBV2	TRBJ1-5	once	TRBD1	TGTGCCAGCAGGAGGGACAGGGGGCTGAATCAGCCCCAGCATTTT	CASRRDRGLNQPQHF
TRBV5-1	TRBJ1-2	.	TRBD1	TGCGCCAGCAGCCCGGGCGGGACAGGGGGTCATGGCTACACCTTC	CASSPGGTGGHGYTF
TRBV30	TRBJ1-1	.	.	TGTGCCTGGACCAAGACTCAAGTCGACACTGAAGCTTTCTTT	CAWTKTQVDTEAFF
TRBV5-6	TRBJ1-6	.	TRBD1	TGTGCCAGCAGCCTCGGGACAGAATATTCACCCCTCCACTTT	CASSLGTEYSPLHF
TRBV11-3	TRBJ1-1	.	.	TGTGCCAGCAGCTTAGATGGGGGCGGCACTGAAGCTTTCTTT	CASSLDGGGTEAFF
TRBV29-1	TRBJ2-7	.	.	TGCAGCGTTAACCTACCCACCGGGCGATCGACCTACGAGCAGTACTTC	CSVNLPTGRSTYEQYF
TRBV5-6	TRBJ2-7	.	TRBD1	TGTGCCAGCAGCCCAAGGACAGGTTCGGGGTACGAGCAGTACTTC	CASSPRTGSGYEQYF
TRBV15	TRBJ1-2	.	.	TGTGCCACCAGCGGAACGGGGGTGGACGGGGGCTATGGCTACACCTTC	CATSGTGVDGGYGYTF
TRBV5-1	TRBJ2-5	.	.	TGCGCCAGCAGCCCGGTCGTGGCGGAGACCCAGTACTTC	CASSPVVAETQYF
TRBV18	TRBJ1-1	.	.	TGTGCCAGCTCACCTCTGGACACCCAAATGAACACTGAAGCTTTCTTT	CASSPLDTQMNTEAFF
TRBV29-1	TRBJ1-1	once	.	TGCAGCGTTGACCCGGGGGCGGAAGCTTTCTTT	CSVDPGAEAFF
TRBV5-1	TRBJ1-4	.	.	TGCGCCAGCAGCTTGTTAGGGGTCTGGAATGAAAAACTGTTTTTT	CASSLLGVWNEKLFF
TRBV6-5	TRBJ2-1	.	.	TGTGCCAGCAGTTACGGGGGGGCTGTCTACAATGAGCAGTTCTTC	CASSYGGAVYNEQFF